Each of the 20 T cell receptor beta chains below was sequenced from the same sample in a study of T cells in women clearing cervical HPV infection. Data came from immunoSEQ multiplex PCR; TCRdb stores just in-frame clones and leaves some out. This table holds about 22,000 clones. What was sequenced was blood buffy coat. The origin of the receptors is a woman aged 18 to 75 with a cervical HPV16 infection that either progressed to CIN3+ or cleared (not recorded which).

Note on this clone: The read ends 3 residues early relative to the CDR3; the germline J gene fills the gap. The V call is TRBV5-1, the J call TRBJ2-1, with D tentatively TRBD1 (6 bases). Germline V gives CDR1 SGHRS, CDR2 YFSETQ. The CDR3 consists of 16 residues. V lost 0 bases, J lost 1 base, and 11 bases lay in between. The CDR3 region is CASSLGSTGSYNEQFF. The part of the CDR3 DNA that was read is TGCGCCAGCAGCTTGGGGTCGACAGGTTCCTACAATGAG.

A word on this clone: The CDR3 is cut off 3 residues early in the read; its end comes from the germline J gene. The V gene is TRBV20-1, the J gene TRBJ1-1; D may be TRBD1 (5 bases). The CDR3 contains 12 residues. V lost 2 bases, J lost 5 bases, and 9 bases lay in between. Germline V gives CDR1 DFQATT, CDR2 SNEGSKA (reference sequence). Partial CDR3 DNA: TGCAGTGCTAGACAGGGTGAAACTGAA. The encoded protein is CSARQGETE. The whole CDR3 protein reads CSARQGETEAFF.

Worth noting for this clone: A junction end diverges from the germline sequence, so it may reflect a read error. Read sequence stops 3 residues before the CDR3 end, and the germline J gene provides the missing end. V usage is TRBV4-2 and J usage is TRBJ2-5; 7 bases are a match to TRBD2. This CDR3 comprises 15 residues. Per the germline V gene, CDR1 is LGHNA and CDR2 is YNFKEQ. The part of the CDR3 DNA that was read is TGCGCCAGCAGCCAAGACGTGGGGGGGGAAGAGACC. Amino acids: CASSQDVGGEET. The full CDR3 protein is CASSQDVGGEETQYF.

This CDR3 reads CAWGWDRDQPQHF. Incomplete CDR3 DNA: TGTGCCTGGGGTTGGGACAGGGACCAGCCC. The chain combines TRBV30 with TRBJ1-5; TRBD1 agrees at 9 bases. The sequenced fragment ends 3 residues before the CDR3 boundary, so the rest is inferred from the germline J gene. Germline CDR1 GTSNPN, CDR2 SVGIG (reference sequence). Trimming at V came to 5 bases and at J to 7 bases, leaving 6 bases not matched to a gene. CDR3 length equals 13 residues. Supplemented by reference TRBV30 and TRBJ1-5, the full variable domain reads SQTIHQWPATLVQPVGSPLSLECTVEGTSNPNLYWYRQAAGRGLQLLFYSVGIGQISSEVPQNLSASRPQDRQFILSSKKLLLSDSGFYLCAWGWDRDQPQHFGDGTRLSIL.

CDR3 region: CASRSGSHGNTEAFF. The CDR3 DNA, read in part, is TGCGCCAGCAGGAGCGGTTCGCATGGGAACACTGAA. The chain employs TRBV5-1 and TRBJ1-1; D not resolved. The CDR3 end is not reached by the read, which stops 3 residues before it; the germline J gene fills it in. This CDR3 is 15 amino acids long. V was trimmed by 5 bases and J by 1 base, leaving 15 bases between them. Germline V gene data show CDR1 as SGHRS and CDR2 as YFSETQ.

About this clone: Read data end 3 residues before the CDR3 end; the end is taken from the germline J gene. The chain recombines TRBV29-1 with TRBJ1-2; D is ambiguous. CDR3 size: 12 residues. Germline values: CDR1 SQVTM, CDR2 ANQGSEA. V lost 0 bases and J 2 bases, leaving 4 bases between the germline ends. The sequenced part of the CDR3 DNA is TGCAGCGTTGAAGAAGGGAACTATGGC. It translates to CSVEEGNYG. The whole CDR3 sequence is CSVEEGNYGYTF.

CDR3 sequence: CASSATGGPLGQPQHF. The sequenced CDR3 bases are TGTGCCAGTAGTGCGACAGGGGGTCCTTTGGGTCAGCCC. The chain carries TRBV19 and TRBJ1-5, with 9 positions matching TRBD1. Read data end 3 residues before the CDR3 end; the end is taken from the germline J gene. Germline values: CDR1 LNHDA, CDR2 SQIVND (reference sequence). The CDR3 contains 16 residues. Losses at the gene ends were 5 bases for V and 6 bases for J; bases not matched to a gene: 11.

Remarks on this clone: The read comes to an end 3 residues before the CDR3 does, leaving the germline J gene to fill in the end. V usage is TRBV15 and J usage is TRBJ2-5, with TRBD1 matching over 8 bases. V dropped 4 bases and J dropped 5; count of bases not matched to a gene: 9. The CDR3 has 15 residues. Germline assignment: CDR1 LNHNV and CDR2 YYDKDF (reference sequence). CDR3 loop: CATSTGGAGWETQYF. CDR3 bases read: TGTGCCACCAGCACAGGGGGCGCGGGTTGGGAGACC.

As concerns this clone: The CDR3 end is not reached by the read, which stops 3 residues before it; the germline J gene fills it in. The chain combines TRBV10-3 with TRBJ2-1, with D tentatively TRBD1 (7 bases). Germline-derived CDR1 and CDR2 are ENHRY and SYGVKD. The CDR3 is 13 residues long. The germline V and J ends were trimmed by 8 bases and 5 bases, with 13 bases remaining between them. CDR3 amino acids: CAIRQGGDNEQFF. Partial CDR3 DNA: TGTGCCATCCGACAGGGAGGAGACAATGAG.

On this clone itself: The read halts 3 residues ahead of the CDR3 end, with the missing end drawn from the germline J gene. This sequence joins TRBV30 and TRBJ2-1; 10 nucleotides agree with TRBD2. V lost 4 bases to trimming and J lost 8 bases; unmatched junction nucleotides: 11. Germline assignment: CDR1 GTSNPN and CDR2 SVGIG (reference sequence). The CDR3 is made up of 15 amino acids. Partial CDR3 DNA: TGTGCCTGGACCCAAGCGGGAGGGCCAGGATATGAG. Its protein is CAWTQAGGPGYE. Given in full, the CDR3 is CAWTQAGGPGYEQFF.

Details on this clone: The CDR3 is cut off 3 residues early in the read; its end comes from the germline J gene. The chain uses TRBV20-1 and TRBJ2-2; TRBD1 agrees at 10 bases. This CDR3 spans 14 amino acids. V was clipped by 4 bases and J by 3 bases; unmatched bases: 2. Germline V lookup: CDR1 DFQATT, CDR2 SNEGSKA (reference sequence). The CDR3 loop is CSATGTGDTGELFF. The covered CDR3 bases are TGCAGTGCTACCGGGACAGGGGACACCGGGGAG.

Details on this clone: The read is 3 residues too short to cover the CDR3 end, so that end is filled in from the germline J gene. This rearrangement joins TRBV5-1 to TRBJ1-1, with TRBD1 as a possible D gene (5 bases). Trimming took off 3 bases at V and 0 bases at J, with 12 bases between the two ends. The CDR3 loop spans 15 amino acids. CDR1 SGHRS and CDR2 YFSETQ come from the germline V gene. Here the CDR3 reads CASSSPGGMNTEAFF. CDR3 bases read: TGCGCCAGCAGCTCACCGGGGGGAATGAACACTGAA. The full variable domain, its missing parts supplied by reference TRBV5-1 and TRBJ1-1, is KAGVTQTPRYLIKTRGQQVTLSCSPISGHRSVSWYQQTPGQGLQFLFEYFSETQRNKGNFPGRFSGRQFSNSRSEMNVSTLELGDSALYLCASSSPGGMNTEAFFGQGTRLTVV.

Notes on this clone: The DNA ends 3 residues before the CDR3 does, and the rest of the CDR3 is filled in from the germline J gene. The chain joins TRBV29-1 to TRBJ2-3; D call uncertain. Germline lookup yields CDR1 SQVTM and CDR2 ANQGSEA. The length of the CDR3 is 13 residues. Trimming pared 4 bases from V and 2 bases from J, leaving 10 bases between. Partial CDR3 DNA: TGCAGCGTTGTCGGCAGGTCCACAGATACG. Encoded protein: CSVVGRSTDT. The CDR3 as a whole reads CSVVGRSTDTQYF.

This CDR3 reads CASSFSAMPLEQYF. The CDR3 bases that were read are TGTGCCAGCAGCTTCTCCGCTATGCCTCTCGAG. The chain carries TRBV5-6 and TRBJ2-7; no clear D gene. The CDR3 goes on 3 residues after the read ends, and that part is filled in from the germline J gene. There are 14 residues in the CDR3. CDR1 is SGHDT and CDR2 is YYEEEE in the germline V gene. Trimming stripped 2 bases from V and 6 bases from J, with 15 bases between.

As to this clone: The read comes to an end 3 residues before the CDR3 does, leaving the germline J gene to fill in the end. Other DNA variants within this sample encode the same CDR3. The rearrangement joins TRBV20-1 to TRBJ2-5, with TRBD2 matching 8 bases. The V gene's germline CDR1 is DFQATT and CDR2 SNEGSKA (reference sequence). V trimming: 1 base; J trimming: 4 bases; junction bases outside the gene matches: 5. CDR3 length: 14 residues. Partial CDR3 DNA: TGCAGTGCTAGAGGCGGACTAGCCAGAGAGACC. Translated, it gives CSARGGLARET. The full CDR3 protein reads CSARGGLARETQYF.

Worth noting for this clone: The CDR3 end lies 3 residues beyond the end of the read and is filled in from the germline J gene. The chain carries TRBV30 and TRBJ2-7; D gene unclear. Germline CDR1 reads GTSNPN; CDR2 reads SVGIG (reference sequence). CDR3 size: 11 residues. V lost 5 bases and J 4 bases, leaving 9 bases between the germline ends. CDR3 sequence reads: CAWARRYEQYF. The CDR3 bases that were read are TGTGCCTGGGCTCGGCGGTACGAG.

CDR3 sequence reads: CASSFTSDYGYTF. Incomplete CDR3 DNA: TGTGCCAGCAGCTTCACCTCGGACTATGGC. The chain uses TRBV7-3 and TRBJ1-2; D is undetermined. The read ends 3 residues before the CDR3 terminus; that terminus is restored from the germline J gene. The CDR3 sequence is 13 residues long. Per germline, CDR1 SGHTA and CDR2 FQGTGA. Trimming shortened V by 3 bases and J by 3 bases, and 8 bases separated the two germline ends.

Of note for this clone: Read data end 3 residues before the CDR3 end; the end is taken from the germline J gene. This rearrangement joins TRBV19 to TRBJ1-4, with TRBD1 matching over 8 bases. Germline loops: CDR1 LNHDA, CDR2 SQIVND (reference sequence). The CDR3 covers 15 residues. Trimming took 5 bases from V and 6 from J; bases not matched to a gene: 8. The CDR3 reads CASSSSTGGYEKLFF. Partial CDR3 DNA: TGTGCCAGTAGTTCCTCAACAGGGGGGTATGAAAAA. The full variable domain, its missing parts supplied by reference TRBV19 and TRBJ1-4, is DGGITQSPKYLFRKEGQNVTLSCEQNLNHDAMYWYRQDPGQGLRLIYYSQIVNDFQKGDIAEGYSVSREKKESFPLTVTSAQKNPTAFYLCASSSSTGGYEKLFFGSGTQLSVL.

As for this clone: The read terminates 3 residues ahead of where the CDR3 ends, so the germline J gene completes it. This chain links TRBV5-6 with TRBJ1-5, with a possible D match to TRBD1 (5 bases). Per the germline V gene, CDR1 is SGHDT and CDR2 is YYEEEE. CDR3 length: 13 amino acids. V was clipped by 4 bases and J by 2 bases, with 7 bases between them. The covered CDR3 bases are TGTGCCAGCAGCAAGACAGGCAATCAGCCC. It yields the protein CASSKTGNQP. From start to end, the CDR3 is CASSKTGNQPQHF.

With respect to this clone: Read sequence stops 3 residues before the CDR3 end, and the germline J gene provides the missing end. V is TRBV12-3 or TRBV12-4 and J is TRBJ2-7; D not resolved. The V and J ends lost 9 bases and 3 bases respectively, with 15 bases between them. This CDR3 has 13 residues. CDR3 DNA (partial): TGTGCCAGTTCCACCCTGATCGGCTACGAG. It encodes CASSTLIGYE. The entire CDR3 protein reads CASSTLIGYEQYF.